One and the same sample provided the 24 T cell receptor beta chains below, sequenced in a study of T cells after yellow fever vaccination (dated by TCRdb to between 2018 and 2021). The library was prepared using 5' RACE. Sequencer: Illumina HiSeq 2500. The public reads were run again by TCRdb, first through fastp at Q25 and then through MiXCR, and only productive beta chains were kept. Under each unique CDR3 protein, matching rows form one entry showing the most common genes and DNA. The sample includes roughly 170,000 distinct CDR3 sequences, with 5.5% to 8% observed a single time. The top ten constitute 2.9% of the sample. The label giving this sample's treatment or condition can be read as: live attenuated yellow fever vaccine strain. Sequencing was performed on CD4+ T cells sorted from PBMCs, taken on the day of the first yellow fever vaccination. These receptors were obtained from a man aged 18 to 30 who received the YFV17D yellow fever vaccine.

The table lists this clonotype with a few counts. The rearrangement joins TRBV29-1 to TRBJ2-1, with D unclear. The ends were cut back, 3 bases at V and 15 bases at J, with 12 bases in the middle. Germline CDR1 reads SQVTM; CDR2 reads ANQGSEA. The CDR3 loop spans 10 amino acids. The CDR3 sequence is CSVDGTETFF. CDR3 in DNA: TGCAGCGTTGATGGCACAGAGACGTTCTTC.

In its sample, this clonotype was seen many times. The chain is built from TRBV7-2 and TRBJ2-7, with D tentatively TRBD1 (6 bases). The CDR3 has 13 amino acids. Trimming cost V 5 bases and J 2 bases, with 10 bases left between them. From germline, CDR1 is SGHTA and CDR2 FQGNSA. CDR3 DNA: TGTGCCAGCAGCGTTGGACAGACCTACGAGCAGTACTTC. It yields the protein CASSVGQTYEQYF.

The sample holds a few counts of this clonotype. V gene TRBV5-1 combines with J gene TRBJ2-5; TRBD1 matches at 7 bases. This CDR3 is 17 amino acids long. Looked up from germline, CDR1 is SGHRS and CDR2 is YFSETQ. Unmatched junction bases numbered 13, after V lost 2 bases and J lost 3 bases. The CDR3 loop reads CASSLGLTGFEKETQYF. The CDR3 DNA reads TGCGCCAGCAGCTTAGGGCTGACAGGGTTCGAAAAAGAGACCCAGTACTTC.

The gene calls are TRBV2 and TRBJ1-6, with a possible D match to TRBD1 (5 bases). Germline V lookup: CDR1 SNHLY, CDR2 FYNNEI. Trimming shortened V by 2 bases and J by 1 base, and 12 bases separated the two germline ends. CDR3 size: 17 residues. The CDR3 sequence is CASSEIVGGSYNSPLHF. Here the CDR3 DNA reads TGTGCCAGCAGTGAAATAGTTGGGGGATCCTATAATTCACCCCTCCACTTT. Full variable domain (missing parts from reference TRBV2 and TRBJ1-6): EPEVTQTPSHQVTQMGQEVILRCVPISNHLYFYWYRQILGQKVEFLVSFYNNEISEKSEIFDDQFSVERPDGSNFTLKIRSTKLEDSAMYFCASSEIVGGSYNSPLHFGNGTRLTVT.

The V and J genes are TRBV12-3 or TRBV12-4 and TRBJ2-3; D perhaps matches TRBD1 (6 bases). This CDR3 spans 13 amino acids. Trimming left V 6 bases short and J 3 bases short, with 10 bases between. CDR3 DNA sequence: TGTGCCAGCAGCTACCAGGGGACAGATACGCAGTATTTT. Translated, it gives CASSYQGTDTQYF.

This clonotype was recorded at least ten times. The chain links TRBV9 to TRBJ2-3; TRBD2 agrees at 9 bases. Germline CDR1 is SGDLS and CDR2 is YYNGEE. The CDR3 totals 16 residues. V was clipped by 0 bases and J by 4 bases; unmatched bases: 6. The CDR3 region is CASSVGSLAGSDTQYF. The CDR3, as DNA: TGTGCCAGCAGCGTAGGATCACTAGCGGGTTCAGATACGCAGTATTTT.

This sequence joins TRBV30 and TRBJ1-4; D not certain. Germline CDR1 reads GTSNPN; CDR2 reads SVGIG (reference sequence). This CDR3 comprises 13 residues. Trimming removed 0 bases at V and 4 bases at J, with 6 bases between. This CDR3 is CAWSVALNEKLFF. The CDR3 DNA sequence: TGTGCCTGGAGTGTAGCCCTTAATGAAAAACTGTTTTTT.

V is TRBV6-5 and J is TRBJ1-1; D may be TRBD1 (5 bases). The CDR3 consists of 17 residues. Per the germline V gene, CDR1 is MNHEY and CDR2 is SVGAGI. V gave up 2 bases and J gave up 1 base, with 17 bases separating them. CDR3 protein: CASSYGNRGRENTEAFF. CDR3 coding DNA: TGTGCCAGCAGTTACGGAAATCGGGGCAGGGAGAACACTGAAGCTTTCTTT.

This chain joins TRBV7-2 and TRBJ2-1; D gene ambiguous. This CDR3 contains 14 residues. V was shortened by 1 base and J by 6 bases, with 10 bases between the two germline ends. Germline CDR1 SGHTA, CDR2 FQGNSA. This CDR3 reads CASSLVLGSNEQFF. CDR3 nucleotides: TGTGCCAGCAGCTTAGTACTGGGTAGCAATGAGCAGTTCTTC.

This clonotype was seen many times. The rearrangement joins TRBV20-1 to TRBJ1-5; 11 nucleotides match TRBD1. The CDR3 length is 14 residues. CDR1 and CDR2 from the germline V gene are DFQATT and SNEGSKA (reference sequence). V gave up 6 bases and J gave up 6 bases; unmatched junction bases: 7. In DNA form, the CDR3 reads TGCAGTGCCCTTAGGACAGGGGGCGGTCAGCCCCAGCATTTT. This translates into CSALRTGGGQPQHF.

This clonotype has only a few counts. V is TRBV19 and J is TRBJ1-2, with D unresolved. From germline, CDR1 is LNHDA and CDR2 SQIVND (reference sequence). This CDR3 comprises 12 residues. Trimming shortened V by 8 bases and J by 5 bases, and 12 bases separated the two germline ends. The DNA of the CDR3 is TGTGCCAGTGGGAATTTACAGTATGGCTACACCTTC. Amino acid sequence: CASGNLQYGYTF.

In this sample, this clonotype turned up many times. The chain carries TRBV7-3 and TRBJ2-1, with D maybe TRBD1 (7 bases). Trimming left V 4 bases short and J 7 bases short, with 14 bases between. CDR1 and CDR2 (germline): SGHTA, FQGTGA. This CDR3 spans 14 amino acids. CDR3 residues: CASSSGGRGNEQFF. Written as DNA, the CDR3 is TGTGCCAGCAGCTCAGGGGGGCGGGGTAATGAGCAGTTCTTC.

The rearrangement uses TRBV5-6 and TRBJ2-1; D gene ambiguous. The CDR3 is 12 amino acids. V was shortened by 6 bases and J by 6 bases, with 10 bases between the two germline ends. Germline assignment: CDR1 SGHDT and CDR2 YYEEEE. Here the CDR3 reads CASILFRNEQFF. The DNA for the CDR3 is TGTGCCAGCATCTTATTCCGCAATGAGCAGTTCTTC.

This clonotype came up many times. This chain uses TRBV20-1 with TRBJ2-5; no firm D call. Looked up from germline, CDR1 is DFQATT and CDR2 is SNEGSKA (reference sequence). This CDR3 has 13 amino acids. V was shortened by 5 bases and J by 5 bases, with 15 bases between the two germline ends. The CDR3 protein is CSAPRARDETQYF. CDR3 sequence (DNA): TGCAGTGCTCCCCGGGCCCGTGATGAGACCCAGTACTTC.

By share, this clonotype counts as medium-sized. The V call is TRBV12-3 or TRBV12-4, the J call TRBJ2-1; D not resolved. Trimming cost V 3 bases and J 5 bases, with 17 bases left between them. The CDR3 has 16 amino acids. CDR3 in amino acids: CASSFLGGASHNEQFF. The CDR3 DNA is TGTGCCAGCAGTTTTCTGGGCGGAGCTTCTCACAATGAGCAGTTCTTC.

The table lists this clonotype with many counts. This sequence joins TRBV18 and TRBJ2-6; perhaps TRBD1 as D (6 bases). The CDR3 consists of 15 residues. From germline, CDR1 is KGHSH and CDR2 LQKENI. V lost 5 bases, J lost 0 bases, and 8 bases lay in between. The CDR3, as DNA: TGTGCCAGCTCATCGGACAGCTCTGGGGCCAACGTCCTGACTTTC. As protein: CASSSDSSGANVLTF.

This clonotype was seen a handful of times. V usage is TRBV7-2 and J usage is TRBJ2-5, with no clear D. Germline loops: CDR1 SGHTA, CDR2 FQGNSA. Trimming took off 1 base at V and 6 bases at J, with 15 bases between the two ends. The CDR3 spans 15 residues. The CDR3 DNA is TGTGCCAGCAGCTTAGAAACATGGGGTGGGAAGACCCAGTACTTC. It codes for CASSLETWGGKTQYF.

This clonotype was seen at least ten times. The chain employs TRBV12-3 or TRBV12-4 and TRBJ1-4; 8 nucleotides line up with TRBD1. V lost 6 bases to trimming and J lost 4 bases; unmatched junction nucleotides: 7. The CDR3 has 15 amino acids. As DNA, the CDR3 is TGTGCCAGCAGCAGGACAGGGCTGGATAATGAAAAACTGTTTTTT. Amino acid sequence: CASSRTGLDNEKLFF.

This clonotype has at least ten counts. The chain couples TRBV5-1 to TRBJ1-2; D is perhaps TRBD1 (5 bases). The germline V and J ends were trimmed by 4 bases and 7 bases, with 11 bases remaining between them. CDR3 length equals 12 residues. Looked up from germline, CDR1 is SGHRS and CDR2 is YFSETQ. CDR3 sequence: CASSPGTVGYTF. The CDR3 DNA follows: TGCGCCAGCAGCCCCGGGACGGTTGGCTACACCTTC. The variable domain in full, with the rest retrieved from reference TRBV5-1 and TRBJ1-2, is KAGVTQTPRYLIKTRGQQVTLSCSPISGHRSVSWYQQTPGQGLQFLFEYFSETQRNKGNFPGRFSGRQFSNSRSEMNVSTLELGDSALYLCASSPGTVGYTFGSGTRLTVV.

This clonotype was counted between two and nine times. The rearrangement links TRBV3-1 to TRBJ1-3; D remains unclear. CDR3 size: 15 residues. Germline CDR1 reads LGHDT; CDR2 reads YNNKEL (reference sequence). Trimming took 1 base from V and 0 from J, leaving 7 bases between them. The chain's CDR3 is CASSQGRISGNTIYF. For the CDR3, the DNA is TGTGCCAGCAGCCAAGGGCGGATCTCTGGAAACACCATATATTTT.

This clonotype was recorded a few times. V is TRBV5-1 and J is TRBJ1-2; D is unresolved. The CDR3 runs to 14 residues. Germline CDR1 is SGHRS and CDR2 is YFSETQ. Trimming removed 0 bases at V and 3 bases at J, with 9 bases between. Here the CDR3 DNA reads TGCGCCAGCAGCTTGGTAGGGATGGACTATGGCTACACCTTC. This translates into CASSLVGMDYGYTF.

This clonotype was recorded a few times. This chain joins TRBV7-2 and TRBJ1-2; 7 bases align to TRBD1. CDR3 length equals 15 residues. After removal of 5 bases from V and 5 bases from J, the junction contained 11 bases not matched to a gene. Germline CDR1 SGHTA, CDR2 FQGNSA. This chain's CDR3 is CASSSSTGTVYGYTF. The CDR3 DNA sequence: TGTGCCAGCAGCAGTAGTACCGGGACAGTTTATGGCTACACCTTC.

Turning to this clonotype: A much larger clone lies a single base off, so this may be a read error. The rearrangement links TRBV24-1 to TRBJ2-5; 7 bases agree with TRBD2. The CDR3 totals 14 residues. V trimming: 6 bases; J trimming: 1 base; junction bases outside the gene matches: 4. CDR1 and CDR2 (germline): KGHDR, SFDVKD. The CDR3 spells CATSRGGGQETQYF. The CDR3 DNA is TGTGCCACCAGTCGGGGCGGGGGCCAAGAGACCCAGTACTTC.

There are many counts of this clonotype. The gene calls are TRBV28 and TRBJ2-7; D might be TRBD2 (8 bases). The length of the CDR3 is 14 residues. Trimming cost V 5 bases and J 5 bases, with 16 bases left between them. CDR1 MDHEN and CDR2 SYDVKM come from the germline V gene. The CDR3: CASSPGGTVHEQYV. As DNA, the CDR3 is TGTGCCAGCAGTCCGGGAGGGACAGTCCACGAGCAGTACGTC.